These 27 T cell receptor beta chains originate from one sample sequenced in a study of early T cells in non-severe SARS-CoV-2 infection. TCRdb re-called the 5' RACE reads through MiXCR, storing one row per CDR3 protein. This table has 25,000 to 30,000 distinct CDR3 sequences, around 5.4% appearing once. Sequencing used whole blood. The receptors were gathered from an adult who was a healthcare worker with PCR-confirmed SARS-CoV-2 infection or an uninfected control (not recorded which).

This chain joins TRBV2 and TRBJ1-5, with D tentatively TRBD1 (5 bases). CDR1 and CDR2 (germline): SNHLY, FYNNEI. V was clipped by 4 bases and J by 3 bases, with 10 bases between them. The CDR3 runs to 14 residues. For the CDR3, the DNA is TGTGCCAGCAGTGGGGACCGAACCAATCAGCCCCAGCATTTT. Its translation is CASSGDRTNQPQHF. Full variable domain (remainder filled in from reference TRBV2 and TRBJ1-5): EPEVTQTPSHQVTQMGQEVILRCVPISNHLYFYWYRQILGQKVEFLVSFYNNEISEKSEIFDDQFSVERPDGSNFTLKIRSTKLEDSAMYFCASSGDRTNQPQHFGDGTRLSIL.

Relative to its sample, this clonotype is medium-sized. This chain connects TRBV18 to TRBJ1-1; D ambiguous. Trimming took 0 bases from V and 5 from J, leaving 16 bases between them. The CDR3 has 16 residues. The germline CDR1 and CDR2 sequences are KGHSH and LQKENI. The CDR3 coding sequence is TGTGCCAGCTCACCACCGGGAGAGGGAATAAGGACTGAAGCTTTCTTT. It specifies CASSPPGEGIRTEAFF.

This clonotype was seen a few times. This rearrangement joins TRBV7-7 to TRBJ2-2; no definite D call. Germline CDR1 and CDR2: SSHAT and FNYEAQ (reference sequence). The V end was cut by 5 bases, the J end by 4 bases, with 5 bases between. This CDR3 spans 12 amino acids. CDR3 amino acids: CASSGFTGELFF. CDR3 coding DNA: TGTGCCAGCAGCGGATTCACCGGGGAGCTGTTTTTT.

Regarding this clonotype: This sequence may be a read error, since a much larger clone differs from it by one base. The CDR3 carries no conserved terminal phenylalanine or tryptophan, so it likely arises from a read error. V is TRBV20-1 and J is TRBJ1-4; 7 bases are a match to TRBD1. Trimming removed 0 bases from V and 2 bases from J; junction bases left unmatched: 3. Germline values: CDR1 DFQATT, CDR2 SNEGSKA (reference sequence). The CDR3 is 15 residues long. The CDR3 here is CSARETGATNEKLFS. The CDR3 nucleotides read TGCAGTGCTAGAGAAACAGGGGCCACTAATGAAAAACTGTTTTCT.

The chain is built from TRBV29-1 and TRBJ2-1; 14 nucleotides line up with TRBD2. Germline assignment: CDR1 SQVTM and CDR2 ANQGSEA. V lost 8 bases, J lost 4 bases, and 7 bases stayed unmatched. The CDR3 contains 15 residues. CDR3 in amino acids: CSLRLAGGPYNEQFF. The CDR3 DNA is TGCAGCCTAAGACTAGCGGGAGGGCCTTACAATGAGCAGTTCTTC.

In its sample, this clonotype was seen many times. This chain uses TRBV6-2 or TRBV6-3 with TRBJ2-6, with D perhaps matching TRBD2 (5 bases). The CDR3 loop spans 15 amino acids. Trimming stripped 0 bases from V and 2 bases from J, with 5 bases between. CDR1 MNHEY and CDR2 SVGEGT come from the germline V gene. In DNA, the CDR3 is TGTGCCAGCAGTTACTCACTAGCTGGGGCCAACGTCCTGACTTTC. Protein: CASSYSLAGANVLTF.

The CDR3 is CASTMGPVSYNEQFF. The CDR3 DNA reads as TGTGCCAGCACCATGGGACCCGTCTCCTACAATGAGCAGTTCTTC. J is TRBJ2-1 and V is TRBV6-2 or TRBV6-3, with D possibly being TRBD1 or TRBD2 (5 bases each). The CDR3 sequence is 15 residues long. Germline CDR1 and CDR2: MNHEY and SVGEGT. Trimming shortened V by 7 bases and J by 0 bases, and 13 bases separated the two germline ends.

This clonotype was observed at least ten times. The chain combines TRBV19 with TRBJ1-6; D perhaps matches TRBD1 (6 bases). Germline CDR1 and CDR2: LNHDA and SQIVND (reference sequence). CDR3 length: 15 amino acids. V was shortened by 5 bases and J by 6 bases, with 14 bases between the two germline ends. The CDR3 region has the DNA TGTGCCAGTAGTGTGAACAGGGTCGTTAATTCACCCCTCCACTTT. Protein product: CASSVNRVVNSPLHF.

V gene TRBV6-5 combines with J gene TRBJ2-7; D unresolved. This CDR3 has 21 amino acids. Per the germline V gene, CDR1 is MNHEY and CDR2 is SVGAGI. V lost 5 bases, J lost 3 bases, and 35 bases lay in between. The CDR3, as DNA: TGTGCCAGCAGTCCCAAAAACTCCCTCGTTGTCGATACAGATACCTTCTACGAGCAGTACTTC. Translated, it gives CASSPKNSLVVDTDTFYEQYF.

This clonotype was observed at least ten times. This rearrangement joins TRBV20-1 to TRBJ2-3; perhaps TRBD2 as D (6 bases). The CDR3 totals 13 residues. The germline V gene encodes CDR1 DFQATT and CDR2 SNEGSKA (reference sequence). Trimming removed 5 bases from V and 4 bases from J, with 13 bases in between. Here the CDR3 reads CSAGGETSDTQYF. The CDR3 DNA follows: TGCAGTGCTGGAGGGGAGACTTCAGATACGCAGTATTTT.

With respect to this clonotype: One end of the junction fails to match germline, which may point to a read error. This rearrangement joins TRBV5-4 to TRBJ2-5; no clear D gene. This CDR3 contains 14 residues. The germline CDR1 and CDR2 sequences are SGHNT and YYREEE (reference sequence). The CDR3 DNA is TGTGCCAGCAACTTGACTCCAGAGGAAGAGACCCAGTACTTC. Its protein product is CASNLTPEEETQYF.

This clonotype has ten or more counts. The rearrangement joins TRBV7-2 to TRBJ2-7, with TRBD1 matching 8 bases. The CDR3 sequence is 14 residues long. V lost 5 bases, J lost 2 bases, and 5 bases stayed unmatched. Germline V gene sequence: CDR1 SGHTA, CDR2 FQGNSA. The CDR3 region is CASSPGTGPYEQYF. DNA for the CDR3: TGTGCCAGCAGCCCCGGGACAGGACCCTACGAGCAGTACTTC. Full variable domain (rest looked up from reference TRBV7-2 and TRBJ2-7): GAGVSQSPSNKVTEKGKDVELRCDPISGHTALYWYRQSLGQGLEFLIYFQGNSAPDKSGLPSDRFSAERTGGSVSTLTIQRTQQEDSAVYLCASSPGTGPYEQYFGPGTRLTVT.

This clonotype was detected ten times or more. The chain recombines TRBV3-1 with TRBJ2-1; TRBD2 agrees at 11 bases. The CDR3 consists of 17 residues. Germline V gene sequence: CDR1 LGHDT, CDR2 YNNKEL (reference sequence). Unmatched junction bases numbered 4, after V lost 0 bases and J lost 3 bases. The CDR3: CASSQETSGDLYNEQFF. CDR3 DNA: TGTGCCAGCAGCCAAGAGACTAGCGGGGATCTCTACAATGAGCAGTTCTTC.

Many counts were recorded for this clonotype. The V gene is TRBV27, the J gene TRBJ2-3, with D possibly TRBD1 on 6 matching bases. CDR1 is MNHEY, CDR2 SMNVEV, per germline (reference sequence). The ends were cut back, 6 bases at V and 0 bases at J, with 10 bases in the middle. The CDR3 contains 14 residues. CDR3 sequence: CASSRDTSTDTQYF. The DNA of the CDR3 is TGTGCCAGCAGCCGGGACACCAGCACAGATACGCAGTATTTT.

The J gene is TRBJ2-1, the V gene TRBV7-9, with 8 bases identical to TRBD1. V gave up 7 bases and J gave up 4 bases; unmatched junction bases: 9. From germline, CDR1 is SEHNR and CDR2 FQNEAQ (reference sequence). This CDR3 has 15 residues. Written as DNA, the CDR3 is TGTGCCAGCAACGCATGGACAGGGCGGTACAATGAGCAGTTCTTC. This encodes CASNAWTGRYNEQFF. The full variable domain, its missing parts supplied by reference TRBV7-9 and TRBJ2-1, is DTGVSQNPRHKITKRGQNVTFRCDPISEHNRLYWYRQTLGQGPEFLTYFQNEAQLEKSRLLSDRFSAERPKGSFSTLEIQRTEQGDSAMYLCASNAWTGRYNEQFFGPGTRLTVL.

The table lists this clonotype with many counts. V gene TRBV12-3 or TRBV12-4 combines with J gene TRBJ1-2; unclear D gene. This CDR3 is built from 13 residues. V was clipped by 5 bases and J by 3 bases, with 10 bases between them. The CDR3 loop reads CASSPSGDYGYTF. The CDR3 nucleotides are TGTGCCAGCAGTCCGAGCGGCGACTATGGCTACACCTTC.

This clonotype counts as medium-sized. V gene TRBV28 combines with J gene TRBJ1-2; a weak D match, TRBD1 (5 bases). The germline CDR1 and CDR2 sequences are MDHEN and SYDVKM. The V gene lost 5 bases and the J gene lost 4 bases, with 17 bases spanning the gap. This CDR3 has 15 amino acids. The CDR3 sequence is CASSTRQPISYGYTF. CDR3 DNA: TGTGCCAGCAGTACGCGACAGCCAATCTCCTATGGCTACACCTTC.

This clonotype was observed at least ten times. CDR3 in amino acids: CASSQLGQIDKKLFF. CDR3 nucleotide sequence: TGTGCCAGCAGCCAACTAGGACAGATCGATAAAAAACTGTTTTTT. The chain links TRBV7-9 to TRBJ1-4; D possibly corresponds to TRBD1 (6 bases). Germline assignment: CDR1 SEHNR and CDR2 FQNEAQ (reference sequence). The V end lost 5 bases, the J end lost 9 bases, and 19 bases lay between the germline ends. The CDR3 totals 15 residues.

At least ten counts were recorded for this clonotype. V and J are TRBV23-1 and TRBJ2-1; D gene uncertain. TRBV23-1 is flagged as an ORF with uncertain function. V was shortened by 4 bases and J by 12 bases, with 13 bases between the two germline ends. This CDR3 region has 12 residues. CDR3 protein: CASSLLPKGQFF. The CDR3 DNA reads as TGCGCCAGCAGTCTCCTCCCTAAAGGGCAGTTCTTC.

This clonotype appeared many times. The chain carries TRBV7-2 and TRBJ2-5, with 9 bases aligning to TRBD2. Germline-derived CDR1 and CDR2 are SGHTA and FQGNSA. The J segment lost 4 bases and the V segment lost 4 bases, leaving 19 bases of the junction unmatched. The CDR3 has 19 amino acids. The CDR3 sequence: CASSYLGLKGLAQRETQYF. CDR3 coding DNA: TGTGCCAGCAGCTACCTGGGGTTAAAAGGACTAGCGCAAAGAGAGACCCAGTACTTC.

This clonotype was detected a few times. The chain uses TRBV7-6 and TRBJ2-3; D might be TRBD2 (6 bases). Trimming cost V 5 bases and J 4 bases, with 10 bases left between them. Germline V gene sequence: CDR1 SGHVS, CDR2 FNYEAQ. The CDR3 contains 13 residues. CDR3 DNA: TGTGCCAGCAGCCCCCGGAGGGCAGATACGCAGTATTTT. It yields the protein CASSPRRADTQYF.

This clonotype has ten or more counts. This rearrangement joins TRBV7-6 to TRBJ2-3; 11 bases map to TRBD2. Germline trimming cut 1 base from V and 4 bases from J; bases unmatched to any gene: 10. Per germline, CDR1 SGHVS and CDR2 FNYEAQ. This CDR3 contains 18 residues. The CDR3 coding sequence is TGTGCCAGCAGCTTAGGGATAGCGGGAGGGCCGGGTGCAGATACGCAGTATTTT. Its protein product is CASSLGIAGGPGADTQYF.

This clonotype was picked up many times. CDR3 residues: CSAGRRPIATNEKLFF. CDR3 bases: TGCAGTGCTGGACGTCGACCTATCGCAACTAATGAAAAACTGTTTTTT. The chain employs TRBV20-1 and TRBJ1-4, with unresolved D. V lost 5 bases to trimming and J lost 0 bases, with 16 bases between them. From germline, CDR1 is DFQATT and CDR2 SNEGSKA (reference sequence). The CDR3 is 16 residues long.

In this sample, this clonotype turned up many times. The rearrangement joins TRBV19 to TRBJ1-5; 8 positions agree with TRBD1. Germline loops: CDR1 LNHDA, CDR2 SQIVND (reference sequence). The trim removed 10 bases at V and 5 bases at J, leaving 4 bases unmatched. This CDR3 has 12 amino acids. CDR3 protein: CATRQGYQPQHF. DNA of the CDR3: TGTGCCACCCGACAGGGGTATCAGCCCCAGCATTTT.

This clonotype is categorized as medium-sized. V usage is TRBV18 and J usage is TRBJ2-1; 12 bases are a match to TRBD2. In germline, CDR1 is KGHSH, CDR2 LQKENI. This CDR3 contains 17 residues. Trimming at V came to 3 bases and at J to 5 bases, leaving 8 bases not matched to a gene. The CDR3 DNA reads TGTGCCAGCTCACCCCCGGGGTGGACTAGCGGGAACAATGAGCAGTTCTTC. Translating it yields CASSPPGWTSGNNEQFF. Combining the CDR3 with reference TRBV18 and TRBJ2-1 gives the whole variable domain NAGVMQNPRHLVRRRGQEARLRCSPMKGHSHVYWYRQLPEEGLKFMVYLQKENIIDESGMPKERFSAEFPKEGPSILRIQQVVRGDSAAYFCASSPPGWTSGNNEQFFGPGTRLTVL.

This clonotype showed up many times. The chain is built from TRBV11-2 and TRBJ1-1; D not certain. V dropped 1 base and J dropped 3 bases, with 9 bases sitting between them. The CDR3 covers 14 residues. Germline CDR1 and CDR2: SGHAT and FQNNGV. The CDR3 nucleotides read TGTGCCAGCAGCTTAGCCCGATGGGACACTGAAGCTTTCTTT. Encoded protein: CASSLARWDTEAFF.

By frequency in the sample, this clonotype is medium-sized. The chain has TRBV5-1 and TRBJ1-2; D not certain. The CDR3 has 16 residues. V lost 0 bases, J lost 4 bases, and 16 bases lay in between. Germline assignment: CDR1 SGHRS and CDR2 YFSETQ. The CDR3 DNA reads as TGCGCCAGCAGCTTGGATGGCCCCCCTTTCCTCTATGGCTACACCTTC. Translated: CASSLDGPPFLYGYTF.